This record concerns one TCR beta chain sequence. Antigen: not known. The repertoire was sequenced with immunoSEQ multiplex PCR; TCRdb's copy has only in-frame clones and lacks some. The table records roughly 80,000 clones, around 90% of them present only once. The entry originates in a study of graft-versus-host responses after intestinal transplantation. Overall study context: Recipients got multivisceral, liver-intestinal, or isolated intestinal transplants. Recipients uniformly received anti-thymocyte globulin induction, followed by tacrolimus and steroids for around 3 years. Study findings and constraints: Early after transplant, HvG clones declined as circulating GvH clones peaked. In recipient marrow, GvH clones were found, and some appeared first in ileum or blood.

V was cut by 2 bases and J by 7 bases, with 16 bases left in between. CDR3 size: 14 residues. In germline, CDR1 is SGHRS, CDR2 YFSETQ. The sequenced sample was unstimulated CD8+ T cells sorted from spleen or lymph node cells, obtained before transplant. This sequence joins TRBV5-1 and TRBJ2-7; D uncertain. This receptor was identified in a human donor who was the organ donor for an intestinal transplant. The CDR3 reads CASSLSLWVGEQYF. For the CDR3, the DNA is TGCGCCAGCAGCTTATCGTTATGGGTCGGAGAGCAGTACTTC.